This T cell receptor (beta chain) came from a study of blood T cell repertoires in COVID-19. Study-level information: COVID-19 samples from acute and convalescent phases originated in the United States, Italy and Spain. PBMCs, B-cell-depleted T cells, or T cells were the source of the cDNA or gDNA that made up the material.

How the authors handled the data: Nucleated cell number was recorded as an estimate derived from reference gene primer amplification. Produced via immunoSEQ multiplex PCR; TCRdb's table is partial and in-frame only. That table furnishes V, J and clone size, whereas the DNA furnished D and trimming. The table includes roughly 99,000 clones, 88% detected once. This CDR3 contains 19 residues. V lost 1 base and J lost 1, with 20 bases in between. CDR1 and CDR2 (germline): MGHRA, YSYEKL. Sequencing was carried out using peripheral blood. The TCR originated in a man aged 50 to 59 with active or convalescent COVID-19. This chain links TRBV4-1 with TRBJ1-5; D is ambiguous. CDR3 loop: CASSQGGGRNFWSNQPQHF. The CDR3 coding sequence is TGCGCCAGCAGCCAAGGTGGAGGGAGAAATTTTTGGAGCAATCAGCCCCAGCATTTT.